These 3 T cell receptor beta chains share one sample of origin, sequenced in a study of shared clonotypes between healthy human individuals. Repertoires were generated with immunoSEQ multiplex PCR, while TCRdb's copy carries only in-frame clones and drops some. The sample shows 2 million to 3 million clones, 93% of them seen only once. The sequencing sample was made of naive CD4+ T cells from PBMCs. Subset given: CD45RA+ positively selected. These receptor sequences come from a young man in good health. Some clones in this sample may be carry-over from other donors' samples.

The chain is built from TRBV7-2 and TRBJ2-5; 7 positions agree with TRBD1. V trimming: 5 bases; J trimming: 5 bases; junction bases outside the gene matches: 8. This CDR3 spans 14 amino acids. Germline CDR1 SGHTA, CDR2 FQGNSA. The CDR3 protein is CASSEYRGGETQYF. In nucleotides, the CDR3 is TGTGCCAGCAGCGAATACAGGGGCGGCGAGACCCAGTACTTC.

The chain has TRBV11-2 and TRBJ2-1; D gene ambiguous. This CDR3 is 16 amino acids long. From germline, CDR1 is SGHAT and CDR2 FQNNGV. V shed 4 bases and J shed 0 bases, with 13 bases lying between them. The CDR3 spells CASSSRLGSSYNEQFF. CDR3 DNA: TGTGCCAGCAGCTCGCGATTGGGTAGCTCCTACAATGAGCAGTTCTTC.

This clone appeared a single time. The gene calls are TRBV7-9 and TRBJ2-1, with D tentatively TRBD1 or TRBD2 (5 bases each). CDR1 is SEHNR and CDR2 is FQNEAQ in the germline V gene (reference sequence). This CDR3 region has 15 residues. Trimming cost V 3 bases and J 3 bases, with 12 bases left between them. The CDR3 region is CASSFWGYLYNEQFF. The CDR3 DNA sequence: TGTGCCAGCAGCTTCTGGGGGTACCTCTACAATGAGCAGTTCTTC. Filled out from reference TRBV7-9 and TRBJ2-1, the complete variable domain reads DTGVSQNPRHKITKRGQNVTFRCDPISEHNRLYWYRQTLGQGPEFLTYFQNEAQLEKSRLLSDRFSAERPKGSFSTLEIQRTEQGDSAMYLCASSFWGYLYNEQFFGPGTRLTVL.